A single T cell receptor beta chain is shown here with its context. This sample was taken from a study of CD8+CD57+ T cells in acquired aplastic anemia. Template material for TCR beta VDJ and CDR3 profiling consisted of genomic DNA. TCRdb analysed the reads with MiXCR anew, one entry per CDR3 protein. The repertoire holds some 180,000 distinct CDR3 sequences, roughly 63% seen once, with more than 40% in the top ten. Unmatched junction bases numbered 4, after V lost 8 bases and J lost 8 bases. In germline, CDR1 is SEHNR, CDR2 FQNEAQ (reference sequence). This CDR3 is 12 amino acids long. Patients who underwent sequencing had shown CD8+CD57+ cell expansion by flow cytometry. In all patients, the disease was severe acquired aplastic anemia. Blood samples were obtained from patients who had received no prior therapy.

The sequence derives from a human donor with aplastic anemia. Sequencing was performed on sorted CD4+, CD8+, or CD8+CD57+ T cells (not recorded which) from PBMCs. The rearrangement joins TRBV7-9 to TRBJ2-1, with 9 bases aligning to TRBD1. The CDR3 sequence: CASAQGADEQFF. The CDR3 bases are TGTGCCAGCGCACAGGGGGCAGATGAGCAGTTCTTC.